The 12 T cell receptor beta chains below were found in one sample sequenced in a study of Graves' ophthalmopathy and Graves' hyperthyroidism. The sequenced template was RNA, covering the TCR beta CDR3 region. After a first-round RT-PCR with HTBI primers, a second-round multiplex PCR was run. In TCRdb, the multiplex PCR reads were re-called with MiXCR into one record per CDR3 protein. Of hundreds of thousands of distinct CDR3 sequences in the sample, roughly 20% were seen once. Sequencing was carried out using peripheral blood. The receptors were sampled from a woman younger than 35 with stable Graves' hyperthyroidism. Some clones in this sample may be carry-over from other donors' samples.

This clonotype came up many times. The rearrangement joins TRBV7-8 to TRBJ2-5; D is undetermined. CDR1 and CDR2 (germline): SGHVS, FQNEAQ. This CDR3 has 15 amino acids. Trimming removed 5 bases at V and 0 bases at J, with 13 bases between. In nucleotides, the CDR3 is TGTGCCAGCAGCCCTAGAGGACCGCACCAAGAGACCCAGTACTTC. This translates into CASSPRGPHQETQYF.

This clonotype was seen many times. The gene calls are TRBV6-5 and TRBJ1-5; no reliable D call. Germline V gene data show CDR1 as MNHEY and CDR2 as SVGAGI. The length of the CDR3 is 15 residues. V shed 3 bases and J shed 2 bases, with 11 bases lying between them. The DNA of the CDR3 is TGTGCCAGCAGTTATATAAGGGAAGGCAATCAGCCCCAGCATTTT. It encodes CASSYIREGNQPQHF.

This clonotype was recorded at least ten times. The chain employs TRBV7-2 and TRBJ2-5; 9 bases match TRBD2. V trimming: 1 base; J trimming: 5 bases; junction bases outside the gene matches: 5. The CDR3 loop spans 15 amino acids. The germline V gene has CDR1 SGHTA and CDR2 FQGNSA. CDR3 in amino acids: CASSLGGGAEETQYF. CDR3 coding DNA: TGTGCCAGCAGCTTAGGCGGGGGGGCCGAGGAGACCCAGTACTTC.

This clonotype showed up just a few times. The chain uses TRBV11-3 and TRBJ2-5; 7 bases are a match to TRBD2. Looked up from germline, CDR1 is SGHNT and CDR2 is YENEEA. The CDR3 has 16 amino acids. J lost 4 bases, V lost 5 bases, and 13 bases had no gene match. CDR3: CASSGPGLRGRETQYF. CDR3 bases: TGTGCCAGCAGCGGCCCGGGACTCCGCGGGAGAGAGACCCAGTACTTC. Complete variable domain (other parts from reference TRBV11-3 and TRBJ2-5): EAGVVQSPRYKIIEKKQPVAFWCNPISGHNTLYWYLQNLGQGPELLIRYENEEAVDDSQLPKDRFSAERLKGVDSTLKIQPAELGDSAVYLCASSGPGLRGRETQYFGPGTRLLVL.

This clonotype was detected ten times or more. The rearrangement joins TRBV9 to TRBJ1-1; D is ambiguous. The CDR3 consists of 15 residues. Trimming left V 0 bases short and J 3 bases short, with 12 bases between. CDR1 and CDR2 (germline): SGDLS, YYNGEE. This chain's CDR3 is CASSVDTSGDTEAFF. The DNA of the CDR3 is TGTGCCAGCAGCGTAGATACCAGCGGGGACACTGAAGCTTTCTTT.

This clonotype was observed a handful of times. The chain joins TRBV19 to TRBJ1-1; 9 nucleotides line up with TRBD1. J was trimmed by 0 bases and V by 4 bases; bases with no gene match: 6. Germline lookup yields CDR1 LNHDA and CDR2 SQIVND (reference sequence). CDR3 size: 16 residues. Written as DNA, the CDR3 is TGTGCCAGTAGTACCCGACAGGGGGTACTGAACACTGAAGCTTTCTTT. Amino acid sequence: CASSTRQGVLNTEAFF.

In its sample, this clonotype was seen many times. This chain joins TRBV7-6 and TRBJ2-7; 9 nucleotides match TRBD1. Trimming at V came to 0 bases and at J to 1 base, leaving 4 bases not matched to a gene. CDR3 length equals 16 residues. Germline assignment: CDR1 SGHVS and CDR2 FNYEAQ. CDR3: CASSLALDRGSYEQYF. Here the CDR3 DNA reads TGTGCCAGCAGCTTAGCGCTCGACAGGGGGTCCTACGAGCAGTACTTC.

The chain employs TRBV7-2 and TRBJ2-7, with D perhaps TRBD2 (7 bases). Between the trimmed V and J ends, which lost 3 bases and 9 bases, there was a span of 12 bases. Per the germline V gene, CDR1 is SGHTA and CDR2 is FQGNSA. This CDR3 has 12 residues. CDR3 nucleotides: TGTGCCAGCAGCTTTGGGGGGGCATCGCAGTACTTC. This encodes CASSFGGASQYF.

This clonotype was detected ten times or more. The rearrangement joins TRBV7-2 to TRBJ1-2, with 8 bases that match TRBD1. Germline CDR1 SGHTA, CDR2 FQGNSA. Trimming took 11 bases from V and 5 from J; bases not matched to a gene: 7. The CDR3 consists of 12 residues. DNA of the CDR3: TGTGCCGGACTAGACAGGGGATATGGCTACACCTTC. This codes for CAGLDRGYGYTF.

This clonotype was seen ten or more times. The chain combines TRBV6-5 with TRBJ2-4, with D possibly being TRBD1 or TRBD2 (5 bases each). The CDR3 is 14 amino acids. V was pared by 4 bases and J by 6 bases, with 13 bases between. CDR1 and CDR2 (germline): MNHEY, SVGAGI. The DNA for the CDR3 is TGTGCCAGCAGTTCGGGACCCTGGTTAAACATTCAGTACTTC. This translates into CASSSGPWLNIQYF.

This clonotype appeared many times. CDR3 sequence: CASNRDTGNTEAFF. CDR3 bases: TGTGCCAGCAACCGTGATACAGGGAACACTGAAGCTTTCTTT. The gene calls are TRBV28 and TRBJ1-1; the D gene is possibly TRBD1 (5 bases). Trimming took off 7 bases at V and 1 base at J, with 13 bases between the two ends. Per germline, CDR1 MDHEN and CDR2 SYDVKM. This CDR3 spans 14 amino acids.

This clonotype was counted only a few times. A much larger clone lies a single base off, so this may be a read error. The chain carries TRBV7-9 and TRBJ1-2; no reliable D call. Between the trimmed V and J ends, which lost 7 bases and 8 bases, there was a span of 14 bases. Germline V gene data show CDR1 as SEHNR and CDR2 as FQNEAQ (reference sequence). This CDR3 is 12 amino acids long. The CDR3 protein is CASNIPAEGYTF. As DNA, the CDR3 is TGTGCCAGCAACATACCTGCGGAAGGCTACACCTTC.